This T cell receptor (beta chain) was captured by sequencing in a study of cytomegalovirus exposure and HLA in healthy donors (dated by TCRdb to 2016 to 2017). Regarding the research as a whole: In an earlier analysis of around 540 of the donors, approximately 260 Gb of sequence data and 117 million unique TCR beta sequences from about 180 million T cells were reported. An early release that covered about 640 HLA-typed donors contained approximately 300 gigabases of sequencing data and tens of millions of unique TCR sequences. Of the roughly 430 genotyped donors, approximately 80% fell in the genetic ancestry cluster associated with self-reported Caucasian donors. The aim of the study was to test whether cataloging public T cell receptors could identify signatures of past pathogen exposure. The study used immunosequencing to profile the T cell repertoires of some 600 subjects and linked those repertoires to cytomegalovirus serostatus. In addition to the first cohort of several hundred subjects, a separate validation cohort of about 120 different subjects was used. To predict cytomegalovirus infection status, the study combined high-throughput TCR immunosequencing, statistical association of individual TCRs with disease status, and machine learning. To study patterns of TCR occurrence, a later analysis re-analyzed previously published TCR beta repertoires from around 700 donors and added high-resolution HLA genotyping. The later analysis used no new phenotypic data to find candidate immune exposures, relying instead on TCR beta sequences and their occurrence across donors. In an earlier analysis of around 540 of the donors, high-throughput TCR beta sequencing was used to judge whether each TCR beta V gene segment behaved as functional or pseudogenic. Donor age, sex, ethnicity and CMV serostatus were compiled together with the repertoire data. A later genetic analysis took genome-wide SNP genotypes for about three fifths of the roughly 700 donors and used that subset as a discovery cohort. All discovery cohort repertoires had been generated using a single sequencing platform. Both class I and class II loci were covered by HLA typing, at four-digit resolution. Typing coverage differed by locus: A, B, C, DRB1 and DQB1 were typed in roughly 629-630 donors, DQA1 in about 550, DPA1 in some 610, and DPB1 in around 490. Roughly five DR-DQ haplotypes were handled as single units for association and clustering, since linkage in the cohort was strong. Across under 500 genotyped donors of the cohort, an average of roughly 250,000 unique TCR beta nucleotide sequences per donor were sequenced, and roughly 18% of those sequences were non-productive.

Overall study outcomes, separate from this receptor: A further reported finding was that TCR beta sequences accurately predicted the HLA-A and HLA-B alleles for most subjects in the first cohort. Compared with the roughly 700-donor mean, donors in an Asian-associated ancestry cluster had fewer N-insertions in productive TCRs, according to a later genetic analysis. In vitro tests confirmed that a few of the cytomegalovirus-associated TCR beta chains recognize cytomegalovirus antigens. In this cohort, only TCR beta chains were sequenced, and detectable features were limited by the absence of alpha or paired-chain data. A later genetic analysis associated a missense DCLRE1C variant with V-gene and J-gene trimming of TCR beta chains, and an independent cohort replicated the association. Most TCR sequences were seen in very few donors, while some public TCRs were found in many individuals. It was suggested by the authors that the approach could potentially be generalized to other disease states and immunological phenotypes. Cytomegalovirus status was reported to be diagnosed by the classifier with high specificity and sensitivity in both the original and validation cohorts. Specific HLA alleles were associated with some 15,000 TCR beta sequences at a false discovery rate of 0.05 in a later analysis. The presence/absence analyses assumed that sequencing depth was roughly uniform across donors, and that assumption may not be true. The 87-base-pair reads could not distinguish some IMGT-functional V segments, including TRBV6-2 and TRBV6-3, so those segments were excluded. A group of highly shared sequence variants was considered likely to be a technical artifact of the sequencing pipeline. Because counts were too low, about 17 rarely observed V segments, including chromosome 9 orphons, were excluded from the earlier analysis of several hundred of the donors. The only immune exposure information available for the cohort was CMV serostatus. In the study, approximately 150 TCR beta chains were listed as associated with cytomegalovirus. Because some donors lacked HLA typing at each locus, the association tests relied only on the typed subset. According to a later analysis, most CMV-associated TCR beta chains appeared to be HLA-restricted, and the HLA associations seemed to be driven largely by CMV exposure. In a later analysis, the rate of TCR association differed among HLA loci, with DRB1 alleles having the most associated TCRs and HLA-C alleles having the fewest. A later analysis found that HLA-associated TCR beta chains were more clonally expanded and had lower generation probabilities than equally common non-associated chains. Correlated functional status among segregating V segments might reflect linkage disequilibrium, but an unknown experimental factor could not be ruled out. An earlier analysis of some 590 of the donors showed that most TCR beta V segments appeared in productive rearrangements either about 87% or about 30% of the time, which broadly matched IMGT annotations. When HLA alleles, especially DR and DQ, strongly co-occurred, attributing TCR associations to individual alleles was difficult. A later analysis reported that several top co-occurrence clusters appeared linked to parvovirus B19, influenza, CMV and Epstein-Barr virus.

The library came from the immunoSEQ multiplex PCR assay. For the multiplex PCR, a mixture combining 60 forward primers for TCR Vbeta segments and 13 reverse primers for TCR Jbeta segments was used. A multiplex PCR assay on genomic DNA amplified the CDR3 region of rearranged TCR beta genes. The amplified TCR beta libraries were sequenced on the Illumina HiSeq System as 87-base-pair reads. The study's own analysis went as follows. Across the 500 to 700 repertoires, a later analysis counted tens of millions of unique TCR beta chains, 8.5 million to 12 million of which were shared by at least two donors. Raw reads were error-corrected and collapsed into unique sequences by a nearest-neighbor algorithm in which closely related sequences were merged to remove PCR and sequencing errors. V, D and J gene segments were assigned by aligning CDR3 sequences to IMGT reference sequences. Each retained sequence needed at least a six-nucleotide match to both a V gene segment and a J gene segment. Rearrangements were classified as productive when the CDR3 lacked stop codons and remained in frame with V and J, and all other rearrangements were classified as non-productive. CDR3 was defined according to IMGT convention as the region running from the second conserved V-encoded cysteine to the conserved J-encoded phenylalanine. Sequences without an unambiguous match to a single V gene segment were excluded from the earlier analysis of 587 of the donors. In an earlier analysis of 450 to 700 of the donors, V segments were called functional above 56.7% productive rearrangements and were called segregating when the between-donor standard deviation exceeded 5%. A statistical classification framework was built to diagnose cytomegalovirus status from the catalog of TCR beta chain sequences. In a later analysis, V and J genes were assigned by comparing TCR nucleotide sequences against IMGT/GENE-DB human TR gene sequences. A later analysis assigned CDR3 sequences and most-parsimonious VDJ recombination scenarios with the TCRdist pipeline. In a later analysis, every TCR beta chain was defined by the combination of its CDR3 amino acid sequence and its V-gene family, and reads without a unique V-gene family were dropped. As a way to deal with suspected cross-contamination and a sequencing artifact, a later analysis dropped roughly 600 nucleotide sequences that were highly shared and had low generation probability. In a later analysis, a clonal expansion index was calculated for each public chain from normalized within-repertoire ranks of inferred template counts. In a later analysis, generation probabilities were computed using a VDJ recombination model fitted to out-of-frame rearrangements, and the results were checked against IGoR. In a later analysis, hypergeometric tests were used to score TCR-TCR, TCR-HLA and TCR-CMV co-occurrence, with a repertoire-size bias correction applied to TCR pairs. False discovery rates were estimated in a later analysis by permuting HLA or CMV assignments 20 times. A later analysis grouped co-occurring TCRs with DBSCAN, adding TCRdist sequence similarity when clustering within HLA-allele-positive subsets. For co-occurrence clustering, repertoires with fewer than 30,000 or more than 120,000 public chains were excluded, along with several repertoires with anomalous nucleotide sharing. TCRdb provides this immuneACCESS table in a form limited to in-frame rearrangements. Some clones are lacking; in checked studies, under half of them reflect an unresolved V gene, and why the rest are absent is not known. V and J calls plus clone size are reproduced from that table; the DNA served to infer D and trimming. This sample holds about 160,000 clones; 79% were observed only once. The ten largest clones represent about 2% of the sample.

Notes on this clone: No antigen is known for it. No base quality values were provided; no much bigger clone lies one nucleotide off.

In total, 600 or so healthy bone marrow donors made up the cohort. All cohort members were sampled while nominally healthy, although unrecorded immune exposures were likely present. The donor was CMV seronegative and was included in the group of several hundred seronegative cohort members. Every donor gave a peripheral blood sample, and the peripheral blood mononuclear cells from that sample were used for TCR beta sequencing. Genomic DNA extraction from the blood cell samples was performed with the Qiagen DNeasy Blood Extraction Kit. CDR3 length: 14 amino acids, cysteine to phenylalanine. Only the CDR3 part of the read is kept: 42 bases, read in frame from the first base. Clipping removes 1 base from V and 2 bases from J, with 1 as the unmatched junction base count. The germline V gene (reference sequence) supplies CDR1 SEHNR and CDR2 FQNEAQ.

Sequenced: PBMCs. The chain is made from TRBV7-9 and TRBJ2-5; a stretch of 7 junction bases matches TRBD2. This receptor was obtained from a man in his forties in good health and CMV-seronegative. The CDR3 region: CASSLVGGQETQYF. The sequenced DNA is TGTGCCAGCAGCTTAGTCGGGGGGCAAGAGACCCAGTACTTC.